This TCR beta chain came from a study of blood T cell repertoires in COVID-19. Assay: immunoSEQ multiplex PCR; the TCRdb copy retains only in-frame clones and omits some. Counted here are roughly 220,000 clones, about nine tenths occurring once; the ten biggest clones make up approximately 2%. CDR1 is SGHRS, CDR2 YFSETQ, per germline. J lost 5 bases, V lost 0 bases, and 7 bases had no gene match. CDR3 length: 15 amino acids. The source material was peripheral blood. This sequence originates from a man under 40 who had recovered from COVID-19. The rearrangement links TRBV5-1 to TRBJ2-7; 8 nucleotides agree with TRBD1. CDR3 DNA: TGCGCCAGCAGCTTGGTAGACAGGGGAGTAAACGAGCAGTACTTC. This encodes CASSLVDRGVNEQYF. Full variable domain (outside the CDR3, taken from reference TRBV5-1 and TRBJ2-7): KAGVTQTPRYLIKTRGQQVTLSCSPISGHRSVSWYQQTPGQGLQFLFEYFSETQRNKGNFPGRFSGRQFSNSRSEMNVSTLELGDSALYLCASSLVDRGVNEQYFGPGTRLTVT.